These 25 T cell receptor beta chains share one sample of origin, sequenced in a study of cytomegalovirus exposure and HLA in healthy donors. This PCR relied on a set of 60 Vbeta primers and 13 Jbeta primers. Only in-frame clones appear in the TCRdb table, and some are missing; sequencing was by immunoSEQ multiplex PCR. The sample consists of roughly 190,000 clones, around 82% of them appearing once. Material: PBMCs. These receptors all stem from a man aged 35-49 years in good health and CMV-seropositive.

V gene TRBV29-1 combines with J gene TRBJ2-1, with 11 bases aligning to TRBD1. The CDR3 covers 13 residues. The germline V gene encodes CDR1 SQVTM and CDR2 ANQGSEA. Losses at the gene ends were 4 bases for V and 10 bases for J; bases not matched to a gene: 6. In DNA form, the CDR3 reads TGCAGCGTTGCGGACAGGGGGCTTAGGGAGCAGTTCTTC. It specifies CSVADRGLREQFF.

The J gene is TRBJ1-2, the V gene TRBV7-6, with D perhaps matching TRBD1 (5 bases). V was pared by 1 base and J by 0 bases, with 9 bases between. Germline V lookup: CDR1 SGHVS, CDR2 FNYEAQ. This CDR3 spans 15 amino acids. In nucleotides, the CDR3 is TGTGCCAGCAGCTTAGGGGCAGGGACTAACTATGGCTACACCTTC. This sequence encodes CASSLGAGTNYGYTF.

The chain recombines TRBV9 with TRBJ2-3; 9 bases line up with TRBD2. J was trimmed by 0 bases and V by 2 bases; bases with no gene match: 4. This CDR3 contains 16 residues. Germline loops: CDR1 SGDLS, CDR2 YYNGEE. CDR3 coding DNA: TGTGCCAGCAGCGTTAGTGGACTAGCGAGCACAGATACGCAGTATTTT. As protein: CASSVSGLASTDTQYF.

The chain employs TRBV5-5 and TRBJ1-3; maybe TRBD1 (5 bases). Germline loops: CDR1 SGHKS, CDR2 YYEKEE (reference sequence). V was trimmed by 1 base and J by 4 bases, leaving 21 bases between them. The CDR3 length is 18 residues. In nucleotides, the CDR3 is TGTGCCAGCAGCTTGTCGTCTTTGGGACTTATCGTAGGAAACACCATATATTTT. Translation gives CASSLSSLGLIVGNTIYF. The whole variable domain, remainder taken from reference TRBV5-5 and TRBJ1-3, is DAGVTQSPTHLIKTRGQQVTLRCSPISGHKSVSWYQQVLGQGPQFIFQYYEKEERGRGNFPDRFSARQFPNYSSELNVNALLLGDSALYLCASSLSSLGLIVGNTIYFGEGSWLTVV.

V gene TRBV9 combines with J gene TRBJ2-5; 11 bases agree with TRBD2. The CDR3 has 16 residues. The junction had 7 bases not matched to a gene; V was cut back by 1 base and J by 5 bases. Germline assignment: CDR1 SGDLS and CDR2 YYNGEE. CDR3 amino acids: CASSVNSGRAEETQYF. The CDR3 coding sequence is TGTGCCAGCAGCGTAAATAGCGGGAGGGCCGAGGAGACCCAGTACTTC.

The V gene is TRBV11-3, the J gene TRBJ2-3; D is perhaps TRBD2 (6 bases). Germline V lookup: CDR1 SGHNT, CDR2 YENEEA. This CDR3 is 14 amino acids long. V was pared by 8 bases and J by 0 bases, with 12 bases between. The CDR3: CASQDGTSTDTQYF. The CDR3, as DNA: TGTGCCAGCCAGGACGGGACTAGCACAGATACGCAGTATTTT.

V and J are TRBV29-1 and TRBJ1-2; perhaps TRBD1 as D (6 bases). The germline V and J ends were trimmed by 4 bases and 4 bases, with 13 bases remaining between them. Per the germline V gene, CDR1 is SQVTM and CDR2 is ANQGSEA. This CDR3 spans 13 amino acids. CDR3 nucleotide sequence: TGCAGCGTTGGGGGGGGGCGGATCTATGGCTACACCTTC. Its translation: CSVGGGRIYGYTF.

J is TRBJ1-2 and V is TRBV27; no firm D call. This CDR3 is built from 13 residues. CDR1 and CDR2 from the germline V gene are MNHEY and SMNVEV (reference sequence). V was cut by 3 bases and J by 1 base, with 6 bases left in between. The CDR3 DNA follows: TGTGCCAGCAGTTTCTCCGTTAACTATGGCTACACCTTC. Amino acids: CASSFSVNYGYTF.

The V and J genes are TRBV5-4 and TRBJ1-4, with 9 bases aligning to TRBD1. Losses at the gene ends were 5 bases for V and 8 bases for J; bases not matched to a gene: 4. CDR1 and CDR2 from the germline V gene are SGHNT and YYREEE (reference sequence). The length of the CDR3 is 13 residues. The CDR3 DNA reads as TGTGCCAGCAGTCGAGACAGGGGGGAAAAACTGTTTTTT. It yields the protein CASSRDRGEKLFF.

The rearrangement joins TRBV28 to TRBJ2-7; the match to TRBD2 covers 9 bases. From germline, CDR1 is MDHEN and CDR2 SYDVKM. The ends lost 5 bases at V and 2 bases at J; junction bases unmatched: 10. CDR3 length: 16 amino acids. CDR3: CASSLHRLAATYEQYF. Written as DNA, the CDR3 is TGTGCCAGCAGTCTCCACCGACTAGCGGCCACCTACGAGCAGTACTTC. The complete variable domain, with remaining parts taken from reference TRBV28 and TRBJ2-7, reads DVKVTQSSRYLVKRTGEKVFLECVQDMDHENMFWYRQDPGLGLRLIYFSYDVKMKEKGDIPEGYSVSREKKERFSLILESASTNQTSMYLCASSLHRLAATYEQYFGPGTRLTVT.

The chain uses TRBV28 and TRBJ2-7; 10 nucleotides line up with TRBD1. The CDR3 spans 14 residues. Per germline, CDR1 MDHEN and CDR2 SYDVKM. Trimming took 6 bases from V and 6 from J; bases not matched to a gene: 8. The CDR3 region is CASSPGTGVREQYF. For the CDR3, the DNA is TGTGCCAGCAGCCCCGGGACAGGGGTGCGCGAGCAGTACTTC.

The chain has TRBV27 and TRBJ2-1; 10 positions match TRBD2. The CDR3 totals 16 residues. CDR1 and CDR2 from the germline V gene are MNHEY and SMNVEV (reference sequence). The V and J ends lost 0 bases and 8 bases, in that order; junction bases with no gene match: 7. The CDR3 DNA sequence: TGTGCCAGCAGTTTATCCCCCGGGACTAGCGAATATGAGCAGTTCTTC. Amino acid sequence: CASSLSPGTSEYEQFF.

This clone was seen once. The chain employs TRBV29-1 and TRBJ2-3; D unclear. Germline loops: CDR1 SQVTM, CDR2 ANQGSEA. The CDR3 has 10 amino acids. V was pared by 5 bases and J by 5 bases, with 5 bases between. CDR3 DNA sequence: TGCAGCGTTAAGAGAGATACGCAGTATTTT. Encoded protein: CSVKRDTQYF.

The chain recombines TRBV10-1 with TRBJ2-5; TRBD2 matches 13 bases. The CDR3 has 13 residues. Germline V lookup: CDR1 WNHNN, CDR2 SYGVQD (reference sequence). Trimming at V came to 7 bases and at J to 10 bases, leaving 6 bases not matched to a gene. The CDR3 is CASTRTSGRDQYF. CDR3 DNA: TGCGCCAGCACCCGGACTAGCGGGAGAGACCAGTACTTC.

The CDR3 here is CAISELGLAGVGTGELFF. The CDR3 DNA follows: TGTGCCATCAGTGAGTTGGGACTAGCGGGAGTTGGAACCGGGGAGCTGTTTTTT. The rearrangement links TRBV10-3 to TRBJ2-2; 14 bases are shared with TRBD2. The CDR3 length is 18 residues. The germline V gene encodes CDR1 ENHRY and CDR2 SYGVKD. V lost 1 base, J lost 5 bases, and 6 bases stayed unmatched.

This sequence joins TRBV29-1 and TRBJ2-7; unclear D gene. Trimming took 4 bases from V and 2 from J, leaving 9 bases between them. Germline CDR1 and CDR2: SQVTM and ANQGSEA. This CDR3 has 12 residues. DNA for the CDR3: TGCAGCGTTGCGTTCAGAACCTACGAGCAGTACTTC. Translated, it gives CSVAFRTYEQYF.

The chain uses TRBV6-5 and TRBJ1-5; 7 nucleotides agree with TRBD1. Germline V gives CDR1 MNHEY, CDR2 SVGAGI. Trimming removed 7 bases from V and 4 bases from J; junction bases left unmatched: 10. CDR3 length: 15 residues. This CDR3 reads CASKTDREGNQPQHF. The CDR3 bases are TGTGCCAGCAAGACTGACAGGGAAGGGAATCAGCCCCAGCATTTT.

The rearrangement joins TRBV30 to TRBJ1-4, with TRBD1 matching 8 bases. The V and J ends lost 2 bases and 5 bases, in that order; junction bases with no gene match: 4. This CDR3 has 14 amino acids. Per germline, CDR1 GTSNPN and CDR2 SVGIG (reference sequence). The CDR3 DNA reads TGTGCCTGGAGTAGGGACAGGAGAAATGAAAAACTGTTTTTT. Residues: CAWSRDRRNEKLFF.

V gene TRBV27 combines with J gene TRBJ1-1; D gene ambiguous. Trimming removed 2 bases from V and 6 bases from J, with 10 bases in between. This CDR3 has 13 residues. Germline V gene lookup returns CDR1 MNHEY and CDR2 SMNVEV (reference sequence). The CDR3 nucleotides are TGTGCCAGCAGTTTACGGGGTTATCCTGAAGCTTTCTTT. Translated, it gives CASSLRGYPEAFF.

This clone has more than one count but fewer than ten. This sequence joins TRBV29-1 and TRBJ1-3; 9 positions agree with TRBD1. With V trimmed by 4 bases and J by 4 bases, 5 bases remained unmatched. CDR3 length: 14 amino acids. Germline CDR1 is SQVTM and CDR2 is ANQGSEA. The CDR3 here is CSVAPGQGGNTIYF. CDR3 in DNA: TGCAGCGTTGCCCCGGGACAGGGAGGAAACACCATATATTTT.

The chain links TRBV10-3 to TRBJ1-3, with a weak D call TRBD1 (5 bases). The CDR3 contains 14 residues. The germline V gene encodes CDR1 ENHRY and CDR2 SYGVKD. The V gene lost 6 bases and the J gene lost 2 bases, with 11 bases spanning the gap. This chain's CDR3 is CAIRTDSPGNTIYF. The CDR3 DNA reads TGTGCCATCAGGACAGACTCCCCTGGAAACACCATATATTTT.

The V call is TRBV2, the J call TRBJ1-5, with 8 bases lining up with TRBD1. V dropped 4 bases and J dropped 4; count of bases not matched to a gene: 3. This CDR3 contains 14 residues. CDR1 is SNHLY and CDR2 is FYNNEI in the germline V gene. CDR3 in amino acids: CASSGQGSNQPQHF. CDR3 DNA sequence: TGTGCCAGCAGTGGACAGGGGTCTAATCAGCCCCAGCATTTT.

This clone was counted a single time. This chain joins TRBV5-1 and TRBJ2-7; D perhaps matches TRBD1 (5 bases). This CDR3 region has 11 residues. The germline V gene has CDR1 SGHRS and CDR2 YFSETQ. The V end was cut by 6 bases, the J end by 4 bases, with 8 bases between. The chain's CDR3 is CASKQEYEQYF. CDR3 coding DNA: TGCGCCAGCAAACAGGAGTACGAGCAGTACTTC.

The CDR3 DNA follows: TGTGCCAGCAGCGTATCCGGGATAGGCTACGAGCAGTACTTC. Its translation: CASSVSGIGYEQYF. This chain links TRBV9 with TRBJ2-7, with D perhaps matching TRBD2 (5 bases). V lost 1 base, J lost 3 bases, and 11 bases lay in between. Germline V gene data show CDR1 as SGDLS and CDR2 as YYNGEE. This CDR3 is 14 amino acids long.

Remarks on this clone: A junction boundary mismatches the germline segment, possibly from a read error. The V gene is TRBV29-1, the J gene TRBJ2-6; TRBD1 might be the D (5 bases). CDR1 is SQVTM, CDR2 ANQGSEA, per germline. This CDR3 has 15 residues. The CDR3 sequence: CSVEVRISGANGLTF. CDR3 sequence (DNA): TGCAGCGTTGAGGTGCGAATCTCTGGGGCCAACGGCCTGACTTTC.